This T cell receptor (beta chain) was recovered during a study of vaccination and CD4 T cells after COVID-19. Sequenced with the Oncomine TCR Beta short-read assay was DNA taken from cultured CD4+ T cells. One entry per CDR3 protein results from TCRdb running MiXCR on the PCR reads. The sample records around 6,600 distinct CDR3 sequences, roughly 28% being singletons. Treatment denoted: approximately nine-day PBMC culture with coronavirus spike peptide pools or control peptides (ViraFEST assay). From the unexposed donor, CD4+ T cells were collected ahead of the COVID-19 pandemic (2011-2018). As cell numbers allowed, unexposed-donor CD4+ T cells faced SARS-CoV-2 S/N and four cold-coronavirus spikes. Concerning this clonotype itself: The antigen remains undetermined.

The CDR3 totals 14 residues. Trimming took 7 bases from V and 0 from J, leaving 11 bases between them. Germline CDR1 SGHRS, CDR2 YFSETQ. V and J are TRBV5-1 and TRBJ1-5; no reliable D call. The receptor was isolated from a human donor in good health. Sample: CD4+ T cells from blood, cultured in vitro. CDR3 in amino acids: CASRPDYSNQPQHF. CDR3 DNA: TGCGCCAGCCGGCCGGACTATAGCAATCAGCCCCAGCATTTT.